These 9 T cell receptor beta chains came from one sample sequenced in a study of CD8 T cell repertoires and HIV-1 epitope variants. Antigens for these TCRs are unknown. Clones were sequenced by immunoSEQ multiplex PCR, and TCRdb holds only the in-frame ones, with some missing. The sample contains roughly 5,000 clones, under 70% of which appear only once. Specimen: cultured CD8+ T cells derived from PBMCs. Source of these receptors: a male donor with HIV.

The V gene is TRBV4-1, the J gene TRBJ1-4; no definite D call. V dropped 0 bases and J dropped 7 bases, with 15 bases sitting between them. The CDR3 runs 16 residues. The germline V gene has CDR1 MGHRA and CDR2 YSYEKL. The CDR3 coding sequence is TGCGCCAGCAGCCAAGATATTCGATACACCCTTGAAAAACTGTTTTTT. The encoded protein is CASSQDIRYTLEKLFF.

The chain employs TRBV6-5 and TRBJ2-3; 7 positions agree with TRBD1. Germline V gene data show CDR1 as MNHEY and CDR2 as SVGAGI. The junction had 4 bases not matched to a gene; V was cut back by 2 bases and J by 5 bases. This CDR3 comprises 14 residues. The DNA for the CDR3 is TGTGCCAGCAGTTACGACAGGGCAGGAGATACGCAGTATTTT. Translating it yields CASSYDRAGDTQYF.

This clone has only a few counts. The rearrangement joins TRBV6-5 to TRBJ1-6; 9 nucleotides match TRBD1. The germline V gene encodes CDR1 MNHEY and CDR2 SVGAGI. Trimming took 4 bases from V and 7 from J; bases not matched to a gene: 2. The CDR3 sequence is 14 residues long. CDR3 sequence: CASSSGQGNSPLHF. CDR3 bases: TGTGCCAGCAGTTCGGGACAGGGAAATTCACCCCTCCACTTT.

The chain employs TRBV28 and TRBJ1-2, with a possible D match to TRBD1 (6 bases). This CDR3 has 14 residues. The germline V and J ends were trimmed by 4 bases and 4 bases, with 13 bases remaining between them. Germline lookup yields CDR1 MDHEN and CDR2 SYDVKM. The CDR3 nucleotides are TGTGCCAGCAGTTCGGACAGTAGAAGCTATGGCTACACCTTC. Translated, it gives CASSSDSRSYGYTF.

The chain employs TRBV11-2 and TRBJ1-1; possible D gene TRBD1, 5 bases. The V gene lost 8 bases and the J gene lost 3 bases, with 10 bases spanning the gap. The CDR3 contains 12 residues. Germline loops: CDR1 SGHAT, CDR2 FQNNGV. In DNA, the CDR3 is TGTGCCAGCTCCCCAGGGCACACTGAAGCTTTCTTT. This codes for CASSPGHTEAFF.

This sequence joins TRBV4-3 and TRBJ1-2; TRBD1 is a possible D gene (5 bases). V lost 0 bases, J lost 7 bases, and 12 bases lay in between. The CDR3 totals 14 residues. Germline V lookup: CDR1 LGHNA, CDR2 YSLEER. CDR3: CASSQEDSNAGYTF. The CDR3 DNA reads TGCGCCAGCAGCCAAGAAGACAGTAATGCTGGCTACACCTTC.

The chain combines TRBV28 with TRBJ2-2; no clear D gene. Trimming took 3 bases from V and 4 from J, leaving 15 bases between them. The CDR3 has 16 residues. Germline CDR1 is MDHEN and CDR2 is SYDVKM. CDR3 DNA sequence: TGTGCCAGCAGTTTGTGGGCGGAAGGGTCCACCGGGGAGCTGTTTTTT. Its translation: CASSLWAEGSTGELFF.

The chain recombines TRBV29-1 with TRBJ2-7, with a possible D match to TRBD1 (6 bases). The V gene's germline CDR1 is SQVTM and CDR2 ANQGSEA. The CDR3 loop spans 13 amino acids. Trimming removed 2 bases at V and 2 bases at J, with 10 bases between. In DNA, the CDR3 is TGCAGCGTTGAATCCGGGACAACCTACGAGCAGTACTTC. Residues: CSVESGTTYEQYF.

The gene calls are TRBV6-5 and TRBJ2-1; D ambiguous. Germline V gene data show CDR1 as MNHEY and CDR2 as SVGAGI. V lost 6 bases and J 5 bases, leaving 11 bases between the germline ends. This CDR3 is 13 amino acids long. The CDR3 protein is CASSSPPHNEQFF. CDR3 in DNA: TGTGCCAGCAGCTCCCCCCCCCACAATGAGCAGTTCTTC.